Listed below are T cell receptor beta chains from one sample, sequenced in a study of identical twins. MiXCR was run by TCRdb on the 5' RACE reads, yielding one entry per CDR3 protein. This table holds about 460,000 distinct CDR3 sequences, 11% to 15% found once. Separately, the same data were catalogued under a study of yellow fever vaccine responses in identical twins.

The specimen was CD4+ T cells sorted from blood. The receptors were sampled from a woman aged 18-35 years in good health. Each CDR3 is given with its conserved first and last residue. A D gene is named only where the DNA matches it firmly. Only part of the rows carry a size: once, few, many, or a class if the clone is expanded.

TRBJ2-4	TRBD1	few	TRBV6-2/TRBV6-3	TGTGCCAGCAGTTACTCGGGACAGGGTAACATTCAGTACTTC	CASSYSGQGNIQYF
TRBJ2-7	.	.	TRBV12-3/TRBV12-4	TGTGCCGGCGTGGGCAGGGAATGGTACGAGCAGTACTTC	CAGVGREWYEQYF
TRBJ1-5	.	.	TRBV21-1	TGTGCCAGCAGCAAAGGAGTAGGCAGATATAGCAATCAGCCCCAGCATTTT	CASSKGVGRYSNQPQHF
TRBJ2-7	TRBD2	.	TRBV12-3/TRBV12-4	TGTGCCAGCAGTCGACTAGCGGAGACCTCCTACGAGCAGTACTTC	CASSRLAETSYEQYF
TRBJ2-1	.	.	TRBV6-1	TGTGCCAGCAGTGAAGGCTCTTGGTATTTTAGGGCCGACAATGAGCAGTTCTTC	CASSEGSWYFRADNEQFF
TRBJ1-4	.	few	TRBV3-1	TGTGCCAGCAGCCCGCCCGGACAGCAGTATGAAAAACTGTTTTTT	CASSPPGQQYEKLFF
TRBJ2-6	TRBD1	.	TRBV2	TGTGCCAGCAGTCCTTTCCGGGACAGGGGTACTGGGGCCAACGTCCTGACTTTC	CASSPFRDRGTGANVLTF
TRBJ2-2	.	.	TRBV2	TGTGCCAGCCAGGGGTATAAGACCGGGGAGCTGTTTTTT	CASQGYKTGELFF
TRBJ2-2	TRBD1	few	TRBV3-1	TGTGCCAGCAGCCAAGTGGGACAGACCCCCCAGGGCGGGGAGCTGTTTTTT	CASSQVGQTPQGGELFF
TRBJ2-1	TRBD2	.	TRBV5-4	TGTGCCAGCAACCTATGGGCTAGCGGTAAAGATGAGCAGTTCTTC	CASNLWASGKDEQFF
TRBJ2-2	.	.	TRBV5-5	TGTGCCAGCAGCTCAGTGTGGAACGCGAACACCGGGGAGCTGTTTTTT	CASSSVWNANTGELFF
TRBJ2-1	TRBD1	many	TRBV5-1	TGCGCCAGCTCATACCCAGGGGGTTACAATGAGCAGTTCTTC	CASSYPGGYNEQFF
TRBJ2-7	TRBD2	.	TRBV20-1	TGCAGTGCACCTCCTTACTTAGCGGGGGTGGACGAGCAGTACTTC	CSAPPYLAGVDEQYF
TRBJ2-7	TRBD2	.	TRBV18	TGTGCCAGCTCACCAATAGCGGGAGGTCCCTACGAGCAGTACTTC	CASSPIAGGPYEQYF
TRBJ2-1	TRBD2	.	TRBV7-9	TGTGCCAGCAGCTCTCTAGCGGGAGTTGAGCAGTTCTTC	CASSSLAGVEQFF
TRBJ2-2	TRBD1	many	TRBV29-1	TGCAGCGTCGAGGAAGAGACAGGGTTGGGCGGGGAGCTGTTTTTT	CSVEEETGLGGELFF
TRBJ2-2	TRBD1	few	TRBV2	TGTGCCAGCAGTGACACAGGGGGCGTCACCGGGGAGCTGTTTTTT	CASSDTGGVTGELFF
TRBJ2-5	.	.	TRBV5-1	TGCGCCAGCAGCTTGGACCACAGAGCGACGGTGTACCAAGAGACCCAGTACTTC	CASSLDHRATVYQETQYF
TRBJ2-1	.	.	TRBV15	TGTGCCACCAGCTCACAGGGTGGCCTATACAATGAGCAGTTCTTC	CATSSQGGLYNEQFF
TRBJ2-6	TRBD1	.	TRBV30	TGTGCCTGGAGTAGGGGACAGATCTCTGGGGCCAACGTCCTGACTTTC	CAWSRGQISGANVLTF
TRBJ2-3	.	few	TRBV18	TGTGCCAATCCGACCTTGGGGCGTTTT	CANPTLGRF
TRBJ2-5	.	few	TRBV20-1	TGCAGTGCCAGAGAAGGCGGCTCCTGGGAAGAGACCCAGTACTTC	CSAREGGSWEETQYF
TRBJ2-2	.	.	TRBV12-3/TRBV12-4	TGTGCCAGCAGTTTAACCCGAGCGAACACCGGGGAGCTGTTTTTT	CASSLTRANTGELFF
TRBJ1-1	.	few	TRBV7-9	TGTGCCAGCAGCTCCGTTGCTACGAACACTGAAGCTTTCTTT	CASSSVATNTEAFF
TRBJ2-5	.	few	TRBV5-5	TGTGCCAGCAGCTCAAGAGGGGGGTGGGAGACCCAGTACTTC	CASSSRGGWETQYF
TRBJ2-3	TRBD2	.	TRBV6-1	TGTGCCAGCACCAAACCGGCGGGAGCTATAGATACGCAGTATTTT	CASTKPAGAIDTQYF
TRBJ2-3	TRBD2	.	TRBV20-1	TGCAGTGCCCGCCCGGGGGGGCCGGCGGATACGCAGTATTTT	CSARPGGPADTQYF
TRBJ2-5	.	few	TRBV29-1	TGCAGCGTTGAAGGGGGATCAGAACAAGAGACCCAGTACTTC	CSVEGGSEQETQYF
TRBJ2-1	.	.	TRBV15	TGTGCCACCAGCAGAGATTGGGCGGGTGAGCAGTTCTTC	CATSRDWAGEQFF
TRBJ1-4	.	few	TRBV6-1	TGTGCCAGCAGTAGAAGTGCAACTAATGAAAAACTGTTTTTT	CASSRSATNEKLFF
TRBJ2-7	TRBD2	many	TRBV29-1	TGCAGCGTTGAAGGTAGAGCTAGCGGGAGTTTCTACGAGCAGTACTTC	CSVEGRASGSFYEQYF
TRBJ2-3	.	few	TRBV20-1	TGCAGTGCCCCTACCACGGGAGACTGGACAGATACGCAGTATTTT	CSAPTTGDWTDTQYF
TRBJ2-7	TRBD1	.	TRBV25-1	TGTGCCAGCAGTGGGACAGGGCGCTCCTACGAGCAGTACTTC	CASSGTGRSYEQYF
TRBJ2-1	TRBD2	many	TRBV29-1	TGCAGCGTTTCCCCACCGACAGGCGGGACTAGCGGGGGCCGGGGGTTCTTC	CSVSPPTGGTSGGRGFF
TRBJ2-3	.	few	TRBV9	TGTGCCAGCAGCCCACTAGCTCGGAGGTCCACAGATACGCAGTATTTT	CASSPLARRSTDTQYF
TRBJ2-1	.	.	TRBV5-5	TGTGCCAGCAGCTCGGTGGGGACCACTGAGCAGTTCTTC	CASSSVGTTEQFF
TRBJ2-7	.	few	TRBV12-3/TRBV12-4	TGTGCCAGCAGACCAGCGATGGGAGGCTACGAGCAGTACTTC	CASRPAMGGYEQYF
TRBJ2-5	TRBD1	.	TRBV20-1	TGCAGTGCTGTCGCAGGCAGGGGGGAGACCCAGTACTTC	CSAVAGRGETQYF
TRBJ2-3	TRBD2	few	TRBV11-2	TGTGCCAGCAGCTCATGGACTAGCGGGAGGGCTAGCACAGATACGCAGTATTTT	CASSSWTSGRASTDTQYF
TRBJ2-3	.	once	TRBV2	TGTGCCAGCACTAAGGGACCCTCCACAGAAACGCAGTATTTT	CASTKGPSTETQYF
TRBJ2-1	TRBD1	few	TRBV6-4	TGTGCCAGCAGACCGGGACAGAGCTCCTACAATGAGCAGTTCTTC	CASRPGQSSYNEQFF